The 5 T cell receptor beta chains given below trace back to one sample, sequenced in a study of T cell responses to AZD1222 COVID-19 vaccine (dated by TCRdb to the early 2020s). Reading the label with the study, this specimen's time point is: baseline before first vaccination. The method behind the library was the immunoSEQ multiplex PCR assay. What TCRdb holds here is the immuneACCESS table cut down to in-frame rearrangements. Part of the clones is not present; checked against another copy, under half of the missing clones reflect an unresolved V gene, and the others are unexplained. The sample yields some 70,000 clones; 84% were counted once. The ten largest clones add up to about a tenth of the sample. The sequenced sample was peripheral blood, obtained on day 0 of AZD1222 vaccination. These receptor sequences come from an adult in good health.

The V and J genes are TRBV7-6 and TRBJ2-7, with TRBD1 matching over 9 bases. Germline lookup yields CDR1 SGHVS and CDR2 FNYEAQ. J lost 0 bases, V lost 1 base, and 4 bases had no gene match. The CDR3 is 16 residues long. CDR3 in DNA: TGTGCCAGCAGCTTAGGTGGGACAGGGAACTCCTACGAGCAGTACTTC. It is translated as CASSLGGTGNSYEQYF.

V is TRBV4-1 and J is TRBJ1-1, with a weak D call TRBD1 (5 bases). With 3 bases removed from V and 1 base from J, the gap between germline ends came to 18 bases. CDR1 and CDR2 from the germline V gene are MGHRA and YSYEKL. The CDR3 totals 17 residues. The chain's CDR3 is CASSQARDGSGNTEAFF. The CDR3 DNA is TGCGCCAGCAGCCAGGCCAGGGATGGGAGCGGGAACACTGAAGCTTTCTTT.

This CDR3 reads CASRTRLVGELFF. CDR3 coding DNA: TGTGCCAGCAGGACTAGATTGGTCGGGGAGCTGTTTTTT. The chain combines TRBV6-1 with TRBJ2-2; a weak D match, TRBD2 (6 bases). The CDR3 loop spans 13 amino acids. CDR1 and CDR2 (germline): MNHNS, SASEGT. V was pared by 6 bases and J by 7 bases, with 12 bases between.

This chain links TRBV19 with TRBJ1-1; D is unclear. Germline CDR1 LNHDA, CDR2 SQIVND (reference sequence). This CDR3 is 13 amino acids long. V was shortened by 9 bases and J by 6 bases, with 17 bases between the two germline ends. For the CDR3, the DNA is TGTGCCAGCACTAAAAAGACTAGGGCTGAAGCTTTCTTT. Translating it yields CASTKKTRAEAFF. The full variable domain, in which reference TRBV19 and TRBJ1-1 provide the parts outside the CDR3, is DGGITQSPKYLFRKEGQNVTLSCEQNLNHDAMYWYRQDPGQGLRLIYYSQIVNDFQKGDIAEGYSVSREKKESFPLTVTSAQKNPTAFYLCASTKKTRAEAFFGQGTRLTVV.

The J gene is TRBJ2-1, the V gene TRBV30; TRBD2 might be the D (5 bases). CDR1 and CDR2 from the germline V gene are GTSNPN and SVGIG (reference sequence). The CDR3 runs 12 residues. V was shortened by 8 bases and J by 9 bases, with 17 bases between the two germline ends. CDR3 in DNA: TGTGCCCAAGCACGGCGGGCCACTGAGCAGTTCTTC. It is translated as CAQARRATEQFF.